This TCR beta chain was sequenced during a study of T cells after yellow fever vaccination. Each CDR3 protein is one row after TCRdb ran MiXCR on the 5' RACE reads. In the table there are over 300,000 distinct CDR3 sequences, 4.1% of which are singletons. Germline CDR1 and CDR2: SGHAT and FQNNGV. V shed 1 base and J shed 4 bases, with 14 bases lying between them. This CDR3 is 15 amino acids long. The rearrangement uses TRBV11-2 and TRBJ2-7, with D possibly being TRBD2 (6 bases). The sequences come from PBMCs, collected 5 days after the yellow fever booster vaccination. The TCR sequence derives from a man aged 18 to 29 who received the YFV17D yellow fever vaccine. This CDR3 reads CASSLASASAYEQYF. The DNA for the CDR3 is TGTGCCAGCAGCTTAGCATCGGCTAGCGCTTACGAGCAGTACTTC.